This T cell receptor beta chain was documented in a study of cytomegalovirus exposure and HLA in healthy donors. Overall study findings and caveats: It was reported that the classifier diagnosed cytomegalovirus status with high specificity and sensitivity in both the original and validation cohorts. In a later analysis, at a false discovery rate of 0.05, 15,000 to 20,000 TCR beta sequences matched HLA alleles.

Each donor's status was that of a healthy bone marrow donor. This clone turned up a few times. Antigen: not known. The PCR used 60 Vbeta and 13 Jbeta primers. The assay was immunoSEQ multiplex PCR, and TCRdb's table has in-frame clones only and misses some. The table includes about 130,000 clones, 8.9% detected once. Germline V CDR1 and CDR2: LNHDA, SQIVND (reference sequence). The ends lost 9 bases at V and 3 bases at J; junction bases unmatched: 5. This CDR3 is 13 amino acids long. The chain is built from TRBV19 and TRBJ1-5; 7 bases map to TRBD1. The TCR was taken from a woman aged 40 to 50 in good health and CMV-seropositive. The sample comprised PBMCs. The CDR3 DNA sequence: TGTGCCAGATTCGACAGGGACAATCAGCCCCAGCATTTT. Encoded protein: CARFDRDNQPQHF.